The clone carrying this TCR beta chain was seen a few times. Its cognate antigen is unknown. The data originate from a study of identical twins. Findings and caveats of the study: Models underpredicted monozygotic twin sharing of out-of-frame TCR alpha. Fewer insertions marked abundant cord blood beta clonotypes; young adult naive trended weakly, memory not at all. Invariant MAIT and iNKT cells are populations that could partly confound zero-insertion analyses.

Trimming took off 6 bases at V and 0 bases at J, with 12 bases between the two ends. The CDR3 has 13 residues. Looked up from germline, CDR1 is DFQATT and CDR2 is SNEGSKA (reference sequence). TCRdb re-called the 5' RACE reads with MiXCR, one entry per CDR3 protein. The profile shows 310,000 or so distinct CDR3 sequences, nearly 9.5% of them singletons. These data were also reused for a study on yellow fever vaccine responses in identical twins.

This sequence joins TRBV20-1 and TRBJ2-7, with D perhaps given as TRBD1 or TRBD2 (5 bases each). The source of this sequence is a woman aged 18-30 years in good health. Sequenced input: CD8+ T cells sorted from blood. The CDR3 sequence: CSAFTGASYEQYF. Written as DNA, the CDR3 is TGCAGTGCATTTACCGGGGCCTCCTACGAGCAGTACTTC.